The next 5 T cell receptor beta chains were all read from a single sample in a study of blood T cells in healthy people across ages. A second PCR, run for roughly 7 to 11 cycles, used a sample-barcoded 5' primer plus a J-beta primer mix. MiXCR, run by TCRdb on the 5' RACE reads, gives a single entry per CDR3 protein. The data contain 650,000 to 1,000,000 distinct CDR3 sequences, 35% to 40% of them seen just once; the ten biggest clones take up approximately 13%. Sequencing input: blood. These receptors came from a man aged 18-30 years in good health.

The chain couples TRBV27 to TRBJ2-2; 8 positions match TRBD2. This CDR3 is 15 amino acids long. Germline values: CDR1 MNHEY, CDR2 SMNVEV (reference sequence). Losses at the gene ends were 4 bases for V and 4 bases for J; bases not matched to a gene: 5. The CDR3 nucleotides are TGTGCCAGCAGTTATATTCGGGGGGGCACCGGGGAGCTGTTTTTT. This encodes CASSYIRGGTGELFF.

The chain recombines TRBV10-3 with TRBJ2-3, with D perhaps matching TRBD2 (7 bases). The germline gives CDR1 ENHRY, CDR2 SYGVKD. The V gene lost 6 bases and the J gene lost 0 bases, with 22 bases spanning the gap. The CDR3 is made up of 18 amino acids. CDR3 in amino acids: CAIRAIGGTTISTDTQYF. The CDR3 nucleotides are TGTGCCATCAGGGCTATCGGGGGGACAACCATTAGCACAGATACGCAGTATTTT.

In this sample, this clonotype turned up a few times. The rearrangement uses TRBV18 and TRBJ1-4; D is ambiguous. Germline-derived CDR1 and CDR2 are KGHSH and LQKENI. V lost 5 bases, J lost 8 bases, and 9 bases lay in between. This CDR3 comprises 12 residues. The CDR3 bases are TGTGCCAGCTCAAATCTGAACGAAAAACTGTTTTTT. Residues: CASSNLNEKLFF.

The CDR3 DNA reads TGCAGTGCTAGAAGTGACAGGGCGGGTGGCTACACCTTC. Protein product: CSARSDRAGGYTF. V gene TRBV20-1 combines with J gene TRBJ1-2; 7 positions agree with TRBD1. V shed 2 bases, J shed 7 bases, and the junction held 7 bases outside the gene matches. This CDR3 spans 13 amino acids. Germline CDR1 reads DFQATT; CDR2 reads SNEGSKA (reference sequence).

This clonotype was recorded only once. The CDR3 spells CASSATAGGRYTEAFF. The CDR3 nucleotides read TGTGCCAGCAGCGCGACTGCAGGGGGCAGGTACACTGAAGCTTTCTTT. The V and J genes are TRBV7-6 and TRBJ1-1; 8 bases are a match to TRBD1. The CDR3 is made up of 16 amino acids. Germline values: CDR1 SGHVS, CDR2 FNYEAQ. Trimming removed 5 bases from V and 3 bases from J; junction bases left unmatched: 11.